These 22 T cell receptor beta chains originate from one sample sequenced in a study of T cell responses to AZD1222 COVID-19 vaccine. Profiled with immunoSEQ multiplex PCR; TCRdb holds only in-frame clones, not every one. In the table there are around 100,000 clones, around 90% of which are singletons. The material was peripheral blood, obtained on day 0 of AZD1222 vaccination. The receptors shown here come from an adult in good health.

V gene TRBV4-1 combines with J gene TRBJ2-7; D is possibly TRBD1 (6 bases). The ends were cut back, 1 base at V and 7 bases at J, with 17 bases in the middle. The CDR3 covers 15 residues. Germline values: CDR1 MGHRA, CDR2 YSYEKL. CDR3 coding DNA: TGCGCCAGCAGCCAAGTTGGGAGACAGGTGCGGGAGCAGTACTTC. Amino acids: CASSQVGRQVREQYF.

This clone was detected only once. The rearrangement joins TRBV7-2 to TRBJ1-5; perhaps TRBD1 as D (5 bases). Trimming removed 3 bases at V and 2 bases at J, with 11 bases between. The CDR3 is made up of 15 amino acids. The germline CDR1 and CDR2 sequences are SGHTA and FQGNSA. Written as DNA, the CDR3 is TGTGCCAGCAGCTTCACCAGGGACGGCAATCAGCCCCAGCATTTT. Its translation: CASSFTRDGNQPQHF.

This chain joins TRBV2 and TRBJ2-1, with 9 bases aligning to TRBD2. CDR3 length equals 15 residues. Trimming removed 8 bases from V and 7 bases from J; junction bases left unmatched: 12. CDR1 and CDR2 from the germline V gene are SNHLY and FYNNEI. CDR3 DNA: TGTGCCAGCGGGTCCGGCGGGAGGGGGTTGAATGAGCAGTTCTTC. Amino acids: CASGSGGRGLNEQFF.

V is TRBV19 and J is TRBJ1-5; D may be TRBD1 (5 bases). V was shortened by 6 bases and J by 5 bases, with 11 bases between the two germline ends. Germline V gene lookup returns CDR1 LNHDA and CDR2 SQIVND (reference sequence). The CDR3 totals 13 residues. The CDR3 loop is CASSPDRYQPQHF. CDR3 bases: TGTGCCAGTAGCCCAGACAGATATCAGCCCCAGCATTTT.

This clone was counted a single time. The chain uses TRBV6-2 or TRBV6-3 and TRBJ1-1; 7 nucleotides match TRBD1. After removal of 6 bases from V and 3 bases from J, the junction contained 4 bases not matched to a gene. The CDR3 has 13 residues. Germline loops: CDR1 MNHEY, CDR2 SVGEGT. The CDR3 DNA sequence: TGTGCCAGCAGCCTGACAGGGTACACTGAAGCTTTCTTT. Amino acids: CASSLTGYTEAFF.

V usage is TRBV28 and J usage is TRBJ2-7; 9 bases line up with TRBD2. CDR1 and CDR2 (germline): MDHEN, SYDVKM. V was clipped by 2 bases and J by 6 bases; unmatched bases: 5. The CDR3 is made up of 14 amino acids. The CDR3 DNA reads TGTGCCAGCAGTTTAAAGCGGGAGGTGTTCGAGCAGTACTTC. It translates to CASSLKREVFEQYF.

The gene calls are TRBV7-9 and TRBJ1-1, with D uncertain. Germline V CDR1 and CDR2: SEHNR, FQNEAQ (reference sequence). V was cut by 5 bases and J by 3 bases, with 10 bases left in between. The CDR3 loop spans 13 amino acids. Here the CDR3 DNA reads TGTGCCAGCAGCCTCCAGACTGACACTGAAGCTTTCTTT. Translated, it gives CASSLQTDTEAFF.

This clone was counted a few times. The chain recombines TRBV6-2 or TRBV6-3 with TRBJ1-1, with 8 bases matching TRBD1. Germline lookup yields CDR1 MNHEY and CDR2 SVGEGT. J lost 9 bases, V lost 5 bases, and 8 bases had no gene match. The CDR3 length is 13 residues. CDR3 DNA sequence: TGTGCCAGCAGTAGGGGACAGGCAATCAAAGCTTTCTTT. It yields the protein CASSRGQAIKAFF.

The rearrangement joins TRBV19 to TRBJ1-1; D unclear. There are 13 residues in the CDR3. Between the trimmed V and J ends, which lost 5 bases and 5 bases, there was a span of 12 bases. Germline V lookup: CDR1 LNHDA, CDR2 SQIVND (reference sequence). DNA of the CDR3: TGTGCCAGTAGTCCTCCCGGAGGGACTGAAGCTTTCTTT. Translation: CASSPPGGTEAFF.

In this sample, this clone turned up once. V and J are TRBV5-1 and TRBJ2-5; 10 bases align to TRBD2. This CDR3 has 14 residues. Germline CDR1 is SGHRS and CDR2 is YFSETQ. J gave up 0 bases and V 5 bases, and 1 base lay outside the gene matches. The CDR3 reads CASSSGRYQETQYF. For the CDR3, the DNA is TGCGCCAGCAGTAGCGGGAGGTACCAAGAGACCCAGTACTTC. The entire variable domain, with the rest obtained from reference TRBV5-1 and TRBJ2-5, is as follows: KAGVTQTPRYLIKTRGQQVTLSCSPISGHRSVSWYQQTPGQGLQFLFEYFSETQRNKGNFPGRFSGRQFSNSRSEMNVSTLELGDSALYLCASSSGRYQETQYFGPGTRLLVL.

The rearrangement joins TRBV25-1 to TRBJ2-1; 7 bases agree with TRBD2. The germline V gene encodes CDR1 MGHDK and CDR2 SYGVNS. With V trimmed by 3 bases and J by 8 bases, 7 bases remained unmatched. CDR3 length equals 14 residues. As DNA, the CDR3 is TGTGCCAGCAGTGACTCTGGGGGGGGTGATGAGCAGTTCTTC. Its protein product is CASSDSGGGDEQFF.

This clone was found a few times. The V and J genes are TRBV19 and TRBJ1-1, with 7 positions matching TRBD1. V was pared by 10 bases and J by 0 bases, with 8 bases of the junction left unmatched. This CDR3 has 14 amino acids. Germline lookup yields CDR1 LNHDA and CDR2 SQIVND (reference sequence). The CDR3 is CATSRDRVNTEAFF. CDR3 DNA sequence: TGTGCCACCTCCCGGGACAGAGTGAACACTGAAGCTTTCTTT.

This clone was seen just once. The chain joins TRBV15 to TRBJ1-1, with D maybe TRBD1 (6 bases). This CDR3 is built from 13 residues. The germline V and J ends were trimmed by 5 bases and 4 bases, with 11 bases remaining between them. CDR1 and CDR2 (germline): LNHNV, YYDKDF (reference sequence). The CDR3 DNA reads TGTGCCACCAGCGGGTCCAGGGGCACTGAAGCTTTCTTT. It specifies CATSGSRGTEAFF.

The V gene is TRBV7-9, the J gene TRBJ1-4, with TRBD1 as a possible D gene (5 bases). Trimming cost V 2 bases and J 6 bases, with 16 bases left between them. This CDR3 has 16 amino acids. Germline V gene lookup returns CDR1 SEHNR and CDR2 FQNEAQ (reference sequence). The CDR3 loop is CASSLLFVGVDEKLFF. CDR3 nucleotides: TGTGCCAGCAGCTTACTTTTTGTGGGGGTTGATGAAAAACTGTTTTTT.

The chain carries TRBV7-2 and TRBJ2-5; 10 positions match TRBD1. CDR3 length: 15 residues. V was clipped by 3 bases and J by 5 bases; unmatched bases: 6. From germline, CDR1 is SGHTA and CDR2 FQGNSA. The CDR3 coding sequence is TGTGCCAGCAGCTTTCGACAGGGGGCCAGGGAGACCCAGTACTTC. Translation: CASSFRQGARETQYF.

The chain uses TRBV9 and TRBJ2-2; 11 nucleotides align to TRBD2. The length of the CDR3 is 18 residues. CDR1 is SGDLS, CDR2 YYNGEE, per germline. The ends lost 3 bases at V and 1 base at J; junction bases unmatched: 8. CDR3 region: CASSARYSGRVNTGELFF. The CDR3 nucleotides are TGTGCCAGCAGCGCACGATATAGCGGGAGGGTGAACACCGGGGAGCTGTTTTTT.

This clone was detected once. V is TRBV5-8 and J is TRBJ2-1; the D gene is possibly TRBD2 (5 bases). This CDR3 comprises 13 residues. The germline V gene has CDR1 SGHTS and CDR2 YDEGEE. V lost 9 bases and J lost 6, with 16 bases in between. For the CDR3, the DNA is TGTGCCACCCCCAGAGACTACTTCAATGAGCAGTTCTTC. It codes for CATPRDYFNEQFF.

The gene calls are TRBV6-2 or TRBV6-3 and TRBJ2-7; 7 nucleotides line up with TRBD2. Germline-derived CDR1 and CDR2 are MNHEY and SVGEGT. The CDR3 spans 14 residues. The ends lost 4 bases at V and 3 bases at J; junction bases unmatched: 6. Here the CDR3 reads CASSFLGGSYEQYF. The CDR3 coding sequence is TGTGCCAGCAGTTTCCTCGGCGGGAGCTACGAGCAGTACTTC.

V and J are TRBV27 and TRBJ2-7, with D perhaps assigned TRBD1 or TRBD2 (6 bases each). From germline, CDR1 is MNHEY and CDR2 SMNVEV (reference sequence). The CDR3 sequence is 15 residues long. Trimming pared 3 bases from V and 0 bases from J, leaving 12 bases between. The CDR3 nucleotides read TGTGCCAGCAGTTTGATAGGGGGGCTCTCCTACGAGCAGTACTTC. Translating it yields CASSLIGGLSYEQYF.

V and J are TRBV7-9 and TRBJ2-7, with D perhaps TRBD2 (5 bases). Trimming stripped 1 base from V and 3 bases from J, with 10 bases between. The CDR3 sequence is 14 residues long. Germline V gives CDR1 SEHNR, CDR2 FQNEAQ (reference sequence). The CDR3 is CASSLEVRGYEQYF. CDR3 coding DNA: TGTGCCAGCAGCTTAGAGGTTCGGGGCTACGAGCAGTACTTC.

A single count supports this clone. This rearrangement joins TRBV11-3 to TRBJ1-1; D is unresolved. The CDR3 runs to 12 residues. Germline CDR1 and CDR2: SGHNT and YENEEA. Trimming cost V 3 bases and J 0 bases, with 2 bases left between them. For the CDR3, the DNA is TGTGCCAGCAGCTTGATGAACACTGAAGCTTTCTTT. This translates into CASSLMNTEAFF.

V and J are TRBV7-9 and TRBJ1-2; the match to TRBD1 covers 8 bases. The length of the CDR3 is 14 residues. Germline V gene data show CDR1 as SEHNR and CDR2 as FQNEAQ (reference sequence). Unmatched junction bases numbered 6, after V lost 2 bases and J lost 7 bases. CDR3 in amino acids: CASSLPDREAGYTF. CDR3 DNA sequence: TGTGCCAGCAGCTTACCGGACAGGGAGGCTGGCTACACCTTC.